Below are 10 T cell receptor beta chains sequenced from a single sample in a study of CD8 T cells in Susac syndrome. The authors reverse transcribed 0.5 to 1 ug RNA with random hexamers. Each CDR3 protein gets one entry after TCRdb re-called the immunoSEQ multiplex PCR reads with MiXCR. The sample records 150,000 to 200,000 distinct CDR3 sequences, less than 95% being singletons. The sequencing input was CD4+ T cells from PBMCs. The receptors come from a human donor with multiple sclerosis.

The V and J genes are TRBV20-1 and TRBJ2-4; D is possibly TRBD1 (6 bases). There are 13 residues in the CDR3. V shed 6 bases and J shed 3 bases, with 12 bases lying between them. Germline values: CDR1 DFQATT, CDR2 SNEGSKA (reference sequence). CDR3 in DNA: TGCAGTGCATCGGACAGATACAAAAACATTCAGTACTTC. Translating it yields CSASDRYKNIQYF.

The chain carries TRBV5-4 and TRBJ2-2, with TRBD2 matching 14 bases. The ends lost 4 bases at V and 6 bases at J; junction bases unmatched: 8. The germline gives CDR1 SGHNT, CDR2 YYREEE (reference sequence). The CDR3 loop spans 17 amino acids. The CDR3 here is CASSGGLAGVAPGELFF. As DNA, the CDR3 is TGTGCCAGCAGCGGGGGACTAGCGGGAGTAGCCCCCGGGGAGCTGTTTTTT.

The chain couples TRBV5-1 to TRBJ1-2; TRBD1 agrees at 7 bases. V dropped 4 bases and J dropped 6; count of bases not matched to a gene: 6. Germline loops: CDR1 SGHRS, CDR2 YFSETQ. The CDR3 has 13 residues. The CDR3 DNA reads as TGCGCCAGCAGCCTCGGACAGGATCATGGCTACACCTTC. This gives the protein CASSLGQDHGYTF.

This chain connects TRBV29-1 to TRBJ1-1; D ambiguous. CDR3 length: 12 amino acids. Trimming took 5 bases from V and 1 from J, leaving 8 bases between them. Germline CDR1 SQVTM, CDR2 ANQGSEA. The CDR3 loop reads CSVNNQNTEAFF. CDR3 bases: TGCAGCGTTAATAACCAGAACACTGAAGCTTTCTTT.

This clonotype came up once. The V gene is TRBV15, the J gene TRBJ2-7, with no clear D. The CDR3 covers 15 residues. Trimming stripped 8 bases from V and 2 bases from J, with 19 bases between. Germline CDR1 reads LNHNV; CDR2 reads YYDKDF (reference sequence). The DNA for the CDR3 is TGTGCCACCCGAGCCCAATCTACCGAAGCCTACGAGCAGTACTTC. Protein sequence: CATRAQSTEAYEQYF.

This chain uses TRBV18 with TRBJ2-1; TRBD2 agrees at 8 bases. The J segment lost 6 bases and the V segment lost 4 bases, leaving 2 bases of the junction unmatched. CDR3 length: 13 amino acids. Germline V gene lookup returns CDR1 KGHSH and CDR2 LQKENI. The CDR3 sequence is CASSLTSGNEQFF. Written as DNA, the CDR3 is TGTGCCAGCTCACTCACTAGCGGCAATGAGCAGTTCTTC.

This rearrangement joins TRBV6-1 to TRBJ1-2; the match to TRBD1 covers 7 bases. V was clipped by 6 bases and J by 7 bases; unmatched bases: 5. The CDR3 length is 12 residues. CDR1 and CDR2 from the germline V gene are MNHNS and SASEGT. The CDR3 DNA is TGTGCCAGCAGGACAGGGTCGGGTGGCTACACCTTC. Residues: CASRTGSGGYTF.

The chain carries TRBV6-2 or TRBV6-3 and TRBJ2-1, with TRBD2 matching 7 bases. With V trimmed by 6 bases and J by 8 bases, 7 bases remained unmatched. Germline values: CDR1 MNHEY, CDR2 SVGEGT. This CDR3 has 13 residues. This CDR3 reads CASRWEGRHEQFF. CDR3 DNA: TGTGCCAGCAGGTGGGAGGGCCGCCATGAGCAGTTCTTC.

The rearrangement joins TRBV11-3 to TRBJ2-2; D might be TRBD1 or TRBD2, each matching 5 bases. The ends were cut back, 3 bases at V and 10 bases at J, with 12 bases in the middle. The CDR3 has 13 amino acids. Germline V CDR1 and CDR2: SGHNT, YENEEA. The CDR3 protein is CASSFHQGAELFF. Written as DNA, the CDR3 is TGTGCCAGCAGCTTCCATCAGGGAGCGGAGCTGTTTTTT.

The genes are TRBV29-1 and TRBJ2-7; the D gene is possibly TRBD1 (5 bases). The CDR3 contains 12 residues. Per germline, CDR1 SQVTM and CDR2 ANQGSEA. V was trimmed by 0 bases and J by 5 bases, leaving 8 bases between them. Here the CDR3 DNA reads TGCAGCGTTGAAGAGGCAGGGAACGAGCAGTACTTC. As protein: CSVEEAGNEQYF.